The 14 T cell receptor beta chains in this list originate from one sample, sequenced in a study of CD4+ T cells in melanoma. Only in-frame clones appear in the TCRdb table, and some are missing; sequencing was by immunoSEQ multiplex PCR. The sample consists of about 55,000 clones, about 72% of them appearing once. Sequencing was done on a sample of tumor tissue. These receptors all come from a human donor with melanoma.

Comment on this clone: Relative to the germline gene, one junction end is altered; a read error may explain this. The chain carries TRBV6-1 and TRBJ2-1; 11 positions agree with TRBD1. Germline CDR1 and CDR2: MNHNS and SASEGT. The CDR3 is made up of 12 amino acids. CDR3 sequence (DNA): TGTGCCAGCAGTGAATGGGACAGGGGGTCAGTCTTC. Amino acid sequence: CASSEWDRGSVF.

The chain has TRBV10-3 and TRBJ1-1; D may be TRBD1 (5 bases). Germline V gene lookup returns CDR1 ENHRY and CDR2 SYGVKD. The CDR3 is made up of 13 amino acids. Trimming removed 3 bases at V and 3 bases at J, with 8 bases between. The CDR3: CAISDPGHTEAFF. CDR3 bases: TGTGCCATCAGTGATCCGGGGCACACTGAAGCTTTCTTT.

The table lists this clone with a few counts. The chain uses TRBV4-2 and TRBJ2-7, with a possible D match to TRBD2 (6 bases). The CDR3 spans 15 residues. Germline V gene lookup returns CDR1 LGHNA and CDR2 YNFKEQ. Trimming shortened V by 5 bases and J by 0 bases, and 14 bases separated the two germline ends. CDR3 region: CASSLAAGSSYEQYF. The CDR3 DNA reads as TGTGCCAGCAGCTTGGCCGCCGGGAGCTCCTACGAGCAGTACTTC.

CDR3: CASSEALTEEYF. DNA of the CDR3: TGTGCCAGCAGTGAAGCCCTAACTGAGGAGTACTTC. The chain couples TRBV2 to TRBJ2-7; D is uncertain. CDR1 and CDR2 from the germline V gene are SNHLY and FYNNEI. Trimming removed 0 bases from V and 11 bases from J, with 11 bases in between. The CDR3 sequence is 12 residues long.

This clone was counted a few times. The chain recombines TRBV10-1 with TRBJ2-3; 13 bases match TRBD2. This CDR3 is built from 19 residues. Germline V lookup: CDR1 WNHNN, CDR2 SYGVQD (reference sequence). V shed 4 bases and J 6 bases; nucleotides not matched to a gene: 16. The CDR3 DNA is TGCGCCAGCAGTGGCCCTGTGACTAGCGGGGGGACCCCCCCGGATACGCAGTATTTT. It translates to CASSGPVTSGGTPPDTQYF.

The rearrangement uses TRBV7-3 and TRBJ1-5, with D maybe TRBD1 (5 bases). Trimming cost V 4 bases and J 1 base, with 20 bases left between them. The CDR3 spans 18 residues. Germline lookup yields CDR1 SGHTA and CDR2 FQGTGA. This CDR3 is CASSSRAGTTGSNQPQHF. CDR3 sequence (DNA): TGTGCCAGCAGCTCGCGGGCTGGGACCACGGGGAGCAATCAGCCCCAGCATTTT.

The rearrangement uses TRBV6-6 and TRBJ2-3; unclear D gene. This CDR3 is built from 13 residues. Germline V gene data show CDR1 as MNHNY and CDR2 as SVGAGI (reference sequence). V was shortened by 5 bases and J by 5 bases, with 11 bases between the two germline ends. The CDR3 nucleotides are TGTGCCAGCAGTCCTTACGACTTAGATACGCAGTATTTT. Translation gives CASSPYDLDTQYF.

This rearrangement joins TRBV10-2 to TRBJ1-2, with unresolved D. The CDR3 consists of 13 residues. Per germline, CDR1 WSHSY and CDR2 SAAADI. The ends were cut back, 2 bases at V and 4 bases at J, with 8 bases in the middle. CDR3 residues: CASSESYSYGYTF. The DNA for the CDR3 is TGCGCCAGCAGTGAGAGTTACAGCTATGGCTACACCTTC.

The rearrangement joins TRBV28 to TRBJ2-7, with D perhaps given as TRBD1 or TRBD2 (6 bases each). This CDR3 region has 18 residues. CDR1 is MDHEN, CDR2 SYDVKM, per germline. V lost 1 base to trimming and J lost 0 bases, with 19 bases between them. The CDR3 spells CASSLSRGGTFPSYEQYF. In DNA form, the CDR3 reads TGTGCCAGCAGTTTATCGAGAGGGGGGACTTTCCCCTCCTACGAGCAGTACTTC.

The chain's CDR3 is CASSPSHRGAPLSGANVLTF. CDR3 DNA: TGTGCCAGCAGCCCCTCCCATAGGGGGGCCCCCCTCTCTGGGGCCAACGTCCTGACTTTC. The gene calls are TRBV9 and TRBJ2-6; tentatively, D is TRBD1 or TRBD2 (6 bases each). Germline V CDR1 and CDR2: SGDLS, YYNGEE. The CDR3 spans 20 residues. V dropped 4 bases and J dropped 0 bases, with 23 bases sitting between them.

The CDR3 DNA follows: TGTGCCAGCAGTTTTAAGGGATTATCCACCTACGAGCAGTACTTC. This gives the protein CASSFKGLSTYEQYF. J is TRBJ2-7 and V is TRBV27; D gene uncertain. Germline CDR1 and CDR2: MNHEY and SMNVEV (reference sequence). This CDR3 comprises 15 residues. V was trimmed by 3 bases and J by 2 bases, leaving 14 bases between them.

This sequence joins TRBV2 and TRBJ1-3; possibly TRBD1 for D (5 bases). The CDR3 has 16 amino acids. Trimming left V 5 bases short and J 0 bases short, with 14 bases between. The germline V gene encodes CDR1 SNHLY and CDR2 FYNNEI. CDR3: CASSRTQGGSGNTIYF. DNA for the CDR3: TGTGCCAGCAGTAGAACGCAGGGAGGCTCTGGAAACACCATATATTTT.

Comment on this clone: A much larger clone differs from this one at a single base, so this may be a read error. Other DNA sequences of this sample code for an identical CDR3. In nucleotides, the CDR3 is TGTGCCAGCACTTCGCTGGGTATGACAGATACGCAGTATTTT. It translates to CASTSLGMTDTQYF. The rearrangement uses TRBV27 and TRBJ2-3, with no clear D. Trimming took off 7 bases at V and 3 bases at J, with 14 bases between the two ends. The length of the CDR3 is 14 residues. CDR1 and CDR2 from the germline V gene are MNHEY and SMNVEV (reference sequence).

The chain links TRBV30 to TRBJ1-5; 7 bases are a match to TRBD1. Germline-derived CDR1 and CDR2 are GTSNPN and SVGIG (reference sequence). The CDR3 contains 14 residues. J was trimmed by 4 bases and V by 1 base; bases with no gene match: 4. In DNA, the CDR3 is TGTGCCTGGAGTGGGACAGGTCGAAATCAGCCCCAGCATTTT. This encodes CAWSGTGRNQPQHF.